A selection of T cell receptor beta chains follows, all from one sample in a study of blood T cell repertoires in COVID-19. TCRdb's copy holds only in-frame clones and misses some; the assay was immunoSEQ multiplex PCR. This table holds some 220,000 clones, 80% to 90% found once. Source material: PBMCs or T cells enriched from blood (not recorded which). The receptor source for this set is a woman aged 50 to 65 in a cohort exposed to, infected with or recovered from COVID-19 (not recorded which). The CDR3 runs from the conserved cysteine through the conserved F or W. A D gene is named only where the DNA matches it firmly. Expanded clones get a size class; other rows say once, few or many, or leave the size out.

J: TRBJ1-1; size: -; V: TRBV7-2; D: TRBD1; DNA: TGTGCCAGCCGCAAACTACAGGGACAGTTGAACACTGAAGCTTTCTTT; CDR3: CASRKLQGQLNTEAFF
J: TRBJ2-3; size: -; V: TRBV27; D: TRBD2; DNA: TGTGCCAGCAGTTCTCCGGCGACTAGCGGCACAGATACGCAGTATTTT; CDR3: CASSSPATSGTDTQYF
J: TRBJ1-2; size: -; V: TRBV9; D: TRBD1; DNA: TGTGCCAGCAGCGGGGGGACAGGAAATAGCAGGATCAGCTTC; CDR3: CASSGGTGNSRISF
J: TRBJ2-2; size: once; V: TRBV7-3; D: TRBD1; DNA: TGTGCCAGCAGCCCCCTACCGGGACAGGGTATGGGTACCGGGGAGCTGTTTTTT; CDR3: CASSPLPGQGMGTGELFF
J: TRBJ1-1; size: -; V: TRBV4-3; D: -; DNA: TGCGCCAGCAGCCAAGATCTAAGGGGAGGTGAAGCTTTCTTT; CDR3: CASSQDLRGGEAFF
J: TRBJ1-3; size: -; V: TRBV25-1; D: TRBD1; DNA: TGTGCCAGCAGTACCCCGGGACAGAGCTCTGGAAACACCATATATTTT; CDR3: CASSTPGQSSGNTIYF
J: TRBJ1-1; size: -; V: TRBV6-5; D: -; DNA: TGTGCCAGCAGTCCCCGGCGGGGAGAGGGCACTGAAGCTTTCTTT; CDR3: CASSPRRGEGTEAFF
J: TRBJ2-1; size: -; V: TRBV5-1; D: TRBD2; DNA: TGCGCCAGCAGCTTGGCCTTGACTAGCGGGGCCAACAATGAGCAGTTCTTC; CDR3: CASSLALTSGANNEQFF
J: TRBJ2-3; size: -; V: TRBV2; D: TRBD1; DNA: TGTGCCACCGAATACGACAGGGCTGAGAGCCGATATTTT; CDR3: CATEYDRAESRYF
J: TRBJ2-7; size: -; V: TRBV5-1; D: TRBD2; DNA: TGCGCCAGCAGCTTGGCAGGCGGGGGGGCTTACGAGCAGTACTTC; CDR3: CASSLAGGGAYEQYF
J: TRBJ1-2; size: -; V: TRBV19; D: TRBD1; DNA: TGTGCCAGTATAAAGGGGGCAGGTGGCTACACCTTC; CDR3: CASIKGAGGYTF
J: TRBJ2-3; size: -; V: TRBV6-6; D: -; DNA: TGTGCCAGCAGTTTGAGGGTTTACACAGATACGCAGTATTTT; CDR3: CASSLRVYTDTQYF
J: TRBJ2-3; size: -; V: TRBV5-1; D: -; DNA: TGCGCCAGCAGCTCGTATAGCACAGATACGCAGTATTTT; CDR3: CASSSYSTDTQYF
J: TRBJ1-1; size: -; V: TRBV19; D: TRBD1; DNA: TGTGCCAGTAGTAGACTATCTGGGACAGAAGAAGCTTTCTTT; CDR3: CASSRLSGTEEAFF
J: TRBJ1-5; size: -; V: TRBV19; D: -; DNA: TGTGCCCGAGCAGGGGAGAAGCAGCCCCAGCATTTT; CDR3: CARAGEKQPQHF
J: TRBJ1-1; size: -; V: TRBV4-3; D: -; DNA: TGCGCCAGCAGCCAGGGCATAATGGGCACTGAAGCTTTCTTT; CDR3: CASSQGIMGTEAFF
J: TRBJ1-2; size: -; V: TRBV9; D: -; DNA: TGTGCCAGCAGCGGATATCAGGGAGGCGACTATGGCTACACCTTC; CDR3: CASSGYQGGDYGYTF
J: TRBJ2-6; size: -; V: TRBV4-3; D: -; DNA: TGCGCCAGCAGCCAAGATACAGGGTCCGGGGCCAACGTCCTGACTTTC; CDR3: CASSQDTGSGANVLTF
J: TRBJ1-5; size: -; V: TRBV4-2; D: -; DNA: TGTGCCAGCGGCGGACAGCCCAATCAGCCCCAGCATTTT; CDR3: CASGGQPNQPQHF
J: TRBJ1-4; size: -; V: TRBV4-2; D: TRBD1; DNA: TGTGCCAGCAGCCACCAGCCGGGGAGAGGGGGCCTAAAACTGTTTTTT; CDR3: CASSHQPGRGGLKLFF
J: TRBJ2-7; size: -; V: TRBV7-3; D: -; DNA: TGTGCCAGCAACCTGGACTGGGGAAGACTCTACGAGCAGTACTTC; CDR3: CASNLDWGRLYEQYF
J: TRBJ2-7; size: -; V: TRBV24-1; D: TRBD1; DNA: TGTGCCACCAGTGCCCGGGACAGGGCCTCCTACGAGCAGTACTTC; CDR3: CATSARDRASYEQYF
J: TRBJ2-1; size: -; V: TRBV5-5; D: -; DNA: TGTGCCAGCAGCTTCTATCTATACAATGAGCAGTTCTTC; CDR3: CASSFYLYNEQFF
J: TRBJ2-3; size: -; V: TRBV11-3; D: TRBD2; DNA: TGTGCCAGCAGCTCAACCGGGACTAGCGGGGGGCCCACCCATACGCAGTATTTT; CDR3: CASSSTGTSGGPTHTQYF
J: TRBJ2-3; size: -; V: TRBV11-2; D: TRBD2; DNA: TGTGCCAGCAGCTTAGGGACTAGCGGGGGAACAGATACGCAGTATTTT; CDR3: CASSLGTSGGTDTQYF
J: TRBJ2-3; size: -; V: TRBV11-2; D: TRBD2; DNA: TGTGCCAGCAGCTTAGCGGGGGGGGAAGCAGATACGCAGTATTTT; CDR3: CASSLAGGEADTQYF
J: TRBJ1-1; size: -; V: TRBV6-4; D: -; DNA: TGTGCCAGCAGTGACCTCCATGGGGGCCAAGCTTTCTTT; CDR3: CASSDLHGGQAFF
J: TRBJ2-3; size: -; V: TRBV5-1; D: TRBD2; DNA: TGCGCCAGCAGCTCGGGACTAGCGACAGATACGCAGTATTTT; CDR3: CASSSGLATDTQYF
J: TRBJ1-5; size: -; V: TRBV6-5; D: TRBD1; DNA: TGTGCCAGCAGTACCACAGGGGGCTTTGGGCCCCAGCATTTT; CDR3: CASSTTGGFGPQHF
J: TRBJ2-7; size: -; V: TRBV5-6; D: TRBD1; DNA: TGTGCCAGCAGCCTGGGACAGGGGGATTACGAGCAGTACTTC; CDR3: CASSLGQGDYEQYF
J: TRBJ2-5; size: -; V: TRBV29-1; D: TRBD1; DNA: TGCAGCGTTGAATTTGGGACAGGGGGCTGGGGGTACCAAGAGACCCAGTACTTC; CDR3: CSVEFGTGGWGYQETQYF
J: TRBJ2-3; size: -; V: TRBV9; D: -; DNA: TGTGCCAGCAGCGTAGCCCACAGTAGAACAGATACGCAGTATTTT; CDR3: CASSVAHSRTDTQYF
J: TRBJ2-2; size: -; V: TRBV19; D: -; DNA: TGTGCCAGTAGTATCTGGGAGGCGGGGGAGCTGTTTTTT; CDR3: CASSIWEAGELFF
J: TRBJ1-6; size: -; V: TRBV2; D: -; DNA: TGTGCCAGCAGTGAATACTATTCACCCCTCCACTTT; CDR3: CASSEYYSPLHF
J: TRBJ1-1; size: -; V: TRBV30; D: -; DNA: TGTGCCTGGACCCTGGGGGGGAACACTGAAGCTTTCTTT; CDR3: CAWTLGGNTEAFF
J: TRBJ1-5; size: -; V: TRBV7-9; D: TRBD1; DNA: TGTGCCAGCAGCTTAGGGGACAGGGGTCGGCCCCAGCATTTT; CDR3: CASSLGDRGRPQHF
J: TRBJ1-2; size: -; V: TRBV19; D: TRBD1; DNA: TGTGCCAGTAGAAGGACAGGGAATTATGGCTACACCTTC; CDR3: CASRRTGNYGYTF
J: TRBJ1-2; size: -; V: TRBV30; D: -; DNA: TGTGCCTGGAGTGTTATGTCCGTCTATGGCTACACCTTC; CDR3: CAWSVMSVYGYTF
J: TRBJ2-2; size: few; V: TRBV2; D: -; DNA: TGTGCCAGCAGTCTCACCGGGGAGCTGTTTTTT; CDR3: CASSLTGELFF
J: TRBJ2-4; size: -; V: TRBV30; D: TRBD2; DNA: TGTGCCTGGAGTCCCACCAGAGGGAGCGGGGGGGAGAACATTCAGTACTTC; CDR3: CAWSPTRGSGGENIQYF
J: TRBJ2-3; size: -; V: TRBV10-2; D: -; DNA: TGCGCCAGCCTAGTGGCCGAACGAGAAGATACGCAGTATTTT; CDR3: CASLVAEREDTQYF
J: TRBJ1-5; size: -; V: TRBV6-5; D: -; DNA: TGTGCCAGCAGAACTCTCCGGGGAATTCAGCCCCAGCATTTT; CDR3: CASRTLRGIQPQHF
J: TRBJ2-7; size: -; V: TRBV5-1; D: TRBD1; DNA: TGCGCCAGCAGCCCCGACTCGACAGGGGGCGAATACGAGCAGTACTTC; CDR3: CASSPDSTGGEYEQYF
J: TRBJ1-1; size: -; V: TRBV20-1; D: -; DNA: TGCAGTGCTATCCCCGGCACTGAAGCTTTCTTT; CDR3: CSAIPGTEAFF
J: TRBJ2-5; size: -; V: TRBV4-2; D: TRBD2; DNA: TGTGCCAGCAGCCAAGAAGGCCGCCTAGCGGGGGGTTTCCAAGAGACCCAGTACTTC; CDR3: CASSQEGRLAGGFQETQYF
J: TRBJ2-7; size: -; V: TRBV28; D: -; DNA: TGTGCCAGCAGTTTGCAGGGTCATTCCGAGCAGTACTTC; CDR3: CASSLQGHSEQYF
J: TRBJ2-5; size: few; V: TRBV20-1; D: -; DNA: TGCAGTGCTAGTCGAGGTCTAGAGACCCAGTACTTC; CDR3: CSASRGLETQYF